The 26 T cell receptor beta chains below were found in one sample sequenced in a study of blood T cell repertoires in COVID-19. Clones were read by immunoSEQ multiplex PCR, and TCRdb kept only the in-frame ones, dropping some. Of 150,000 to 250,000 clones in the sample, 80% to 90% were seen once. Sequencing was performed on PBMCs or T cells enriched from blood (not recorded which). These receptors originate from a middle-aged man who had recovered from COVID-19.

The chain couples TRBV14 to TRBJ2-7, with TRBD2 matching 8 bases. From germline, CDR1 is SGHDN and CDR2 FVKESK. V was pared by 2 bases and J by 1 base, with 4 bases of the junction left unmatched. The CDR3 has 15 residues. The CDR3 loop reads CASSQLVAGSYEQYF. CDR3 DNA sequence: TGTGCCAGCAGCCAACTCGTAGCGGGGTCCTACGAGCAGTACTTC.

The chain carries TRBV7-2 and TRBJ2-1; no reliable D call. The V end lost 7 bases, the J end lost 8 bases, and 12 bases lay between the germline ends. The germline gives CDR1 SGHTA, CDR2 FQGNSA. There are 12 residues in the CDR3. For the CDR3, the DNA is TGTGCCAGCATTTTTTCCTTCGATGAGCAGTTCTTC. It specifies CASIFSFDEQFF.

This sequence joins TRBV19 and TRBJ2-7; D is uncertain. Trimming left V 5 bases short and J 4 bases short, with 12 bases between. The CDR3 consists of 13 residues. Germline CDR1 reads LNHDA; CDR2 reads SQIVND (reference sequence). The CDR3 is CASSHAAEYEQYF. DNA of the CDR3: TGTGCCAGTAGTCACGCGGCCGAGTACGAGCAGTACTTC.

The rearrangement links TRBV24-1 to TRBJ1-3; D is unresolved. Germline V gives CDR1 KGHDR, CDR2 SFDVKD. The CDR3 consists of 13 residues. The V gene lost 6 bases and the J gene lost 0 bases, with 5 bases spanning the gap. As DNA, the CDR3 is TGTGCCACCAGTCCCGGCTCTGGAAACACCATATATTTT. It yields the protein CATSPGSGNTIYF.

The CDR3 coding sequence is TGTGCCAGTAGTCTAGGGACAGGAGGCCAGCCCCAGCATTTT. Protein: CASSLGTGGQPQHF. This chain uses TRBV19 with TRBJ1-5, with 8 nucleotides matching TRBD1. Per germline, CDR1 LNHDA and CDR2 SQIVND (reference sequence). The V and J ends lost 5 bases and 7 bases, in that order; junction bases with no gene match: 7. The CDR3 is made up of 14 amino acids.

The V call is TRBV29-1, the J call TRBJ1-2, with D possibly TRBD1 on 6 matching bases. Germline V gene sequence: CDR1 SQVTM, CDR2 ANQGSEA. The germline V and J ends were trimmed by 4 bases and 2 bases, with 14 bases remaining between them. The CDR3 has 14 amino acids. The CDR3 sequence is CSVAQGLANYGYTF. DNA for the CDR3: TGCAGCGTTGCCCAGGGGTTGGCAAACTATGGCTACACCTTC. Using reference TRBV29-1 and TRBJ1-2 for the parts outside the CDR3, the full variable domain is SAVISQKPSRDICQRGTSLTIQCQVDSQVTMMFWYRQQPGQSLTLIATANQGSEATYESGFVIDKFPISRPNLTFSTLTVSNMSPEDSSIYLCSVAQGLANYGYTFGSGTRLTVV.

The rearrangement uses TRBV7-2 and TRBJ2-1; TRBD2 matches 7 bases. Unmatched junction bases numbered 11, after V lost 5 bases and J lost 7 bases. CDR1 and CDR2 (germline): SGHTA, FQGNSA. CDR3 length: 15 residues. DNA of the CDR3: TGTGCCAGCAGCGCCGGGACGTCCGGGGGGAATGAGCAGTTCTTC. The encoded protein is CASSAGTSGGNEQFF.

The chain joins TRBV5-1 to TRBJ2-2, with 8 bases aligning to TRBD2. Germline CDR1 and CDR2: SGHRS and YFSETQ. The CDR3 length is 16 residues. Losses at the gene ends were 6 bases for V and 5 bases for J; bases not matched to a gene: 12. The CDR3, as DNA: TGCGCCAGCAACCCCCAAGCGGGAGTAAAGACCGGGGAGCTGTTTTTT. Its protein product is CASNPQAGVKTGELFF.

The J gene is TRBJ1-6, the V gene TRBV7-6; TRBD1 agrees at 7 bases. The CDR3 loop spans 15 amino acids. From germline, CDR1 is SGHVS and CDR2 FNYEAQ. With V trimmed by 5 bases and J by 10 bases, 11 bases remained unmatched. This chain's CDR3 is CASSGRQGLESPLHF. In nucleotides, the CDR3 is TGTGCCAGCAGCGGCAGACAGGGATTAGAATCACCCCTCCACTTT.

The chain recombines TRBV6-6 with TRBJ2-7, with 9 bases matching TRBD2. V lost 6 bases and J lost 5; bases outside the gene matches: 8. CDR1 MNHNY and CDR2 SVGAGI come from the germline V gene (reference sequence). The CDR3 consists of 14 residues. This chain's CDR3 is CASRFSGSNDEQYF. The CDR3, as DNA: TGTGCCAGCAGATTTAGCGGGAGTAACGACGAGCAGTACTTC.

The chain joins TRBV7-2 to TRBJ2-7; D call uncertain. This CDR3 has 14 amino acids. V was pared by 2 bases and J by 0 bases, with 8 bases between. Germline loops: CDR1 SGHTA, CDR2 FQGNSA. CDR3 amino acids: CASSLQRSSYEQYF. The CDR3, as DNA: TGTGCCAGCAGCTTACAACGGAGCTCCTACGAGCAGTACTTC.

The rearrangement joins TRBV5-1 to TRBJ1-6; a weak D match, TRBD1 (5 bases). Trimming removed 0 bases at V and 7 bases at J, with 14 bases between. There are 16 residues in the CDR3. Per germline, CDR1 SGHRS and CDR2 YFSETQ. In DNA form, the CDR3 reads TGCGCCAGCAGCTTGGAGGGGCGGGGTGGCAATTCACCCCTCCACTTT. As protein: CASSLEGRGGNSPLHF.

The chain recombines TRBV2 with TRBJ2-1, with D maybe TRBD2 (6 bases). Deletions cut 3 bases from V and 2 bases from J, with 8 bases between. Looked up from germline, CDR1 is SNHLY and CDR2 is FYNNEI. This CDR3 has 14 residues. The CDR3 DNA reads TGTGCCAGCAGTGATGTAGCGGCCTACAATGAGCAGTTCTTC. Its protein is CASSDVAAYNEQFF.

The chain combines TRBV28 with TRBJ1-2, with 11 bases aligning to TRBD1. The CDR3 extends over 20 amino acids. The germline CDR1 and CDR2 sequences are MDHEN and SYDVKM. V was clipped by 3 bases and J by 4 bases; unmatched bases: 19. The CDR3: CASSFYFGQGAGSVGYGYTF. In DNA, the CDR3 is TGTGCCAGCAGTTTCTACTTCGGACAGGGGGCGGGGTCTGTAGGCTATGGCTACACCTTC.

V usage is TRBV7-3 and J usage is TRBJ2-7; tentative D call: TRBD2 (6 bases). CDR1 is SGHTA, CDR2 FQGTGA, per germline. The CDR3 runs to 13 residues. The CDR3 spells CASRRRTGGEQYF. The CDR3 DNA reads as TGTGCTTCCAGACGCCGCACCGGGGGCGAGCAGTACTTC.

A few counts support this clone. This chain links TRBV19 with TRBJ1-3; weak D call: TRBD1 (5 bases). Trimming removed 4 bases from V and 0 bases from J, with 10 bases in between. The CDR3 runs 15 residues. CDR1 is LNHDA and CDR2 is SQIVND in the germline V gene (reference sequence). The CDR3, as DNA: TGTGCCAGTAGTACCCAGGGAAACTCTGGAAACACCATATATTTT. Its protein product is CASSTQGNSGNTIYF.

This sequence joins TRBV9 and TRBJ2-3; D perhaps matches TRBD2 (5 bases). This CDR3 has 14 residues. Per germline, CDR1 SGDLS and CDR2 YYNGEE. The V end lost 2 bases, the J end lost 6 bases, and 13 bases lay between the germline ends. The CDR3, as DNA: TGTGCCAGCAGCGTTAACCACGGGATTGATACGCAGTATTTT. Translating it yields CASSVNHGIDTQYF.

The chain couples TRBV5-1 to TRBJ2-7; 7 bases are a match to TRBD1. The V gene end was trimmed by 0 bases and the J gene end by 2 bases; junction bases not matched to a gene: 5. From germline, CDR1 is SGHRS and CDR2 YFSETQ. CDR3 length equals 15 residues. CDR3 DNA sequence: TGCGCCAGCAGCTTGGCTGCCGGGACAGCCTACGAGCAGTACTTC. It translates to CASSLAAGTAYEQYF.

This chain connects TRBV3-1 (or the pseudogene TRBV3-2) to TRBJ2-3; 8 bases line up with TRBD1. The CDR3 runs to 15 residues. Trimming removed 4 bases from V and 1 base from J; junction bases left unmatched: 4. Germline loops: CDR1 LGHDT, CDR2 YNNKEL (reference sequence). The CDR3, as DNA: TGTGCCAGCAGCCCGGACAGGGTTCGCACAGATACGCAGTATTTT. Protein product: CASSPDRVRTDTQYF.

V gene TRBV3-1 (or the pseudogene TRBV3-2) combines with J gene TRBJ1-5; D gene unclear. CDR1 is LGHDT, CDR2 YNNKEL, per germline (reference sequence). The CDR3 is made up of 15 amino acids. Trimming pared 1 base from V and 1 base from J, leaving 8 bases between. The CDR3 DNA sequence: TGTGCCAGCAGCCAAGGTCCCGTCAGCAATCAGCCCCAGCATTTT. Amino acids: CASSQGPVSNQPQHF.

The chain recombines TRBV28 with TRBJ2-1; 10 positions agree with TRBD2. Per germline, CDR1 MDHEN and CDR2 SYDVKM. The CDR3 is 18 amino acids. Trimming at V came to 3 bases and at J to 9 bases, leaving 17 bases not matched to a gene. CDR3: CASSFIHSTASGSTEQFF. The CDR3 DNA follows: TGTGCCAGCAGTTTTATACATTCGACGGCTAGCGGGAGTACTGAGCAGTTCTTC.

The CDR3 DNA reads as TGTGCCAGCACCAGACTAGGGGAGTCCGCTAGCACAGATACGCAGTATTTT. Translating it yields CASTRLGESASTDTQYF. The V and J genes are TRBV21-1 and TRBJ2-3; TRBD2 is the table's D call and was not checked against the DNA. TRBV21-1 corresponds to a pseudogene. CDR3 length equals 17 residues.

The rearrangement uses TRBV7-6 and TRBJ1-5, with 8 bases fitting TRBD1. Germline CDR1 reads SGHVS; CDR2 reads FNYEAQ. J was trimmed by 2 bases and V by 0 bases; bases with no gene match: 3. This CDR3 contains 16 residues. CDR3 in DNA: TGTGCCAGCAGCTTAGCGCCGGGACAGGGCAATCAGCCCCAGCATTTT. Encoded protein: CASSLAPGQGNQPQHF.

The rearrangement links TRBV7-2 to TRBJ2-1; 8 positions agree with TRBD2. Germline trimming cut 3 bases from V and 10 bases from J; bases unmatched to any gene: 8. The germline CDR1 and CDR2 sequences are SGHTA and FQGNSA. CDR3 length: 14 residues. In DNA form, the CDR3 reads TGTGCCAGCAGCTTGCTAGCGGGTCCCAGGGAGCAGTTCTTC. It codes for CASSLLAGPREQFF.

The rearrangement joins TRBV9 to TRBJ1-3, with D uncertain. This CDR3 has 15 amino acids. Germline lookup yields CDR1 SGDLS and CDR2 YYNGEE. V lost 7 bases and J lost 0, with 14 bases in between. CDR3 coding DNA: TGTGCCAGCGGCCGGGAACAAAACTCTGGAAACACCATATATTTT. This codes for CASGREQNSGNTIYF. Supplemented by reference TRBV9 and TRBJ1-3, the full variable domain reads DSGVTQTPKHLITATGQRVTLRCSPRSGDLSVYWYQQSLDQGLQFLIQYYNGEERAKGNILERFSAQQFPDLHSELNLSSLELGDSALYFCASGREQNSGNTIYFGEGSWLTVV.

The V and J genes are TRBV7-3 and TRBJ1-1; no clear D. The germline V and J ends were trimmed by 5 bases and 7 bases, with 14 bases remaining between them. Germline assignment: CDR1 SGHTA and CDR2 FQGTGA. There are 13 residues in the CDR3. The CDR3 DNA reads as TGTGCCAGCAGCCCCCGCTCCGGTGGTGAAGCTTTCTTT. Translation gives CASSPRSGGEAFF.